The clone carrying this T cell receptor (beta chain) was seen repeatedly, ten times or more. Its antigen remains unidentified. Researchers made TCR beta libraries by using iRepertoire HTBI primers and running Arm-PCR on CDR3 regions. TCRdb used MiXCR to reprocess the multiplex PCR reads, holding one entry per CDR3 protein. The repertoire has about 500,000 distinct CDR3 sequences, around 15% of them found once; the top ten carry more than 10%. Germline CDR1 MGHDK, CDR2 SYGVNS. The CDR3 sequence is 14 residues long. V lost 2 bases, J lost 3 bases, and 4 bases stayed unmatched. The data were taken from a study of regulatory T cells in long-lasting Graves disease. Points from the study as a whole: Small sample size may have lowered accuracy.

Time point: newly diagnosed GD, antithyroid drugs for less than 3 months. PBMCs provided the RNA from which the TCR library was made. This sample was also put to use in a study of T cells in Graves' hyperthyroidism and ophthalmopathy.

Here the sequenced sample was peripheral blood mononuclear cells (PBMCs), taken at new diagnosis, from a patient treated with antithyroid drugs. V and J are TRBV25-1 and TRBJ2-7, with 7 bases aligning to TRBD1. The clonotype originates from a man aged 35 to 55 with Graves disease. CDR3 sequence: CASSEPDRDYEQYF. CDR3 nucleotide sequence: TGTGCCAGCAGTGAACCAGACAGGGACTACGAGCAGTACTTC.